This T cell receptor (beta chain) was identified in a study of shared clonotypes between healthy human individuals. Using immunoSEQ multiplex PCR, the repertoire was profiled, and TCRdb retains in-frame clones only, with some absent. Among about 730,000 clones, approximately 77% were seen once, and the ten largest hold under 2%. The CDR3 covers 15 residues. V lost 0 bases to trimming and J lost 4 bases, with 13 bases between them. Germline CDR1 reads LGHNA; CDR2 reads YNFKEQ. This receptor was identified in a woman between 25 and 40 years old in good health. This sequence joins TRBV4-2 and TRBJ2-7, with no clear D. Sequencing was performed on memory CD4+ T cells sorted from blood. This sample's subset: CD45RA-negative fraction. The CDR3 DNA reads TGTGCCAGCAGCCAAGATCTCCCAAGCATTTACGAGCAGTACTTC. Translation gives CASSQDLPSIYEQYF.